This entry lists 26 T cell receptor beta chains sequenced from one sample in a study of cytomegalovirus exposure and HLA in healthy donors. With 60 Vbeta and 13 Jbeta primers, the PCR was carried out. Using immunoSEQ multiplex PCR, the repertoire was profiled, and TCRdb retains in-frame clones only, with some absent. Here the sample spans about 160,000 clones, approximately 78% being singletons. The sequencing sample was made of PBMCs. Receptor source: a woman in her late teens or twenties in good health and CMV-seronegative.

This rearrangement joins TRBV19 to TRBJ2-1; D is perhaps TRBD1 (5 bases). The V end was cut by 5 bases, the J end by 8 bases, with 19 bases between. The V gene's germline CDR1 is LNHDA and CDR2 SQIVND (reference sequence). This CDR3 contains 15 residues. As DNA, the CDR3 is TGTGCCAGTAGTTTAGTAGGGCCAGGGCGCTATGAGCAGTTCTTC. Translation: CASSLVGPGRYEQFF.

The rearrangement joins TRBV7-2 to TRBJ2-5; tentative D call: TRBD1 (6 bases). The CDR3 consists of 15 residues. Trimming left V 3 bases short and J 7 bases short, with 18 bases between. In germline, CDR1 is SGHTA, CDR2 FQGNSA. CDR3 DNA sequence: TGTGCCAGCAGCTTCGCCGGACAGCAATTACGGACCCAGTACTTC. Encoded protein: CASSFAGQQLRTQYF.

V is TRBV5-8 and J is TRBJ2-5, with 8 bases fitting TRBD1. Trimming cost V 3 bases and J 7 bases; bases outside gene matches: 5. The germline V gene encodes CDR1 SGHTS and CDR2 YDEGEE. This CDR3 spans 13 amino acids. The DNA of the CDR3 is TGTGCCAGCAGCTCCGGGACAGGTCGGACCCAGTACTTC. Its translation: CASSSGTGRTQYF.

The chain couples TRBV7-2 to TRBJ1-1, with unresolved D. The V end lost 5 bases, the J end lost 1 base, and 8 bases lay between the germline ends. Germline CDR1 is SGHTA and CDR2 is FQGNSA. The CDR3 extends over 13 amino acids. CDR3 bases: TGTGCCAGCAGCATACAGCAGAACACTGAAGCTTTCTTT. Its translation is CASSIQQNTEAFF.

J is TRBJ2-1 and V is TRBV5-4, with TRBD2 matching 7 bases. Germline lookup yields CDR1 SGHNT and CDR2 YYREEE (reference sequence). The ends lost 0 bases at V and 3 bases at J; junction bases unmatched: 6. This CDR3 comprises 16 residues. The CDR3: CASSLGGGKFYNEQFF. CDR3 nucleotide sequence: TGTGCCAGCAGCTTGGGGGGGGGAAAGTTCTACAATGAGCAGTTCTTC.

The V call is TRBV5-1, the J call TRBJ1-2, with no clear D. CDR1 SGHRS and CDR2 YFSETQ come from the germline V gene. The CDR3 sequence is 14 residues long. V was pared by 1 base and J by 5 bases, with 12 bases between. CDR3 nucleotide sequence: TGCGCCAGCAGCTTGACAGTTTTGGATTATGGCTACACCTTC. It is translated as CASSLTVLDYGYTF.

The rearrangement links TRBV27 to TRBJ1-5, with D maybe TRBD1 (5 bases). The CDR3 consists of 15 residues. Germline V lookup: CDR1 MNHEY, CDR2 SMNVEV (reference sequence). V was clipped by 0 bases and J by 0 bases, with 6 bases between them. The CDR3 spells CASSLSGVSNQPQHF. CDR3 DNA: TGTGCCAGCAGTTTATCAGGGGTTAGCAATCAGCCCCAGCATTTT.

The chain recombines TRBV6-5 with TRBJ1-1; possible D gene TRBD1, 5 bases. Germline CDR1 reads MNHEY; CDR2 reads SVGAGI. The CDR3 extends over 11 amino acids. Trimming removed 6 bases at V and 5 bases at J, with 7 bases between. The chain's CDR3 is CASRGGTEAFF. For the CDR3, the DNA is TGTGCCAGCAGGGGGGGAACTGAAGCTTTCTTT.

The V gene is TRBV6-1, the J gene TRBJ2-2; 9 bases line up with TRBD1. Losses at the gene ends were 6 bases for V and 6 bases for J; bases not matched to a gene: 8. Germline V gene sequence: CDR1 MNHNS, CDR2 SASEGT. The CDR3 length is 15 residues. The CDR3 loop reads CASRDGTGLPGELFF. CDR3 DNA: TGTGCCAGCAGAGACGGGACAGGGTTACCCGGGGAGCTGTTTTTT.

The rearrangement uses TRBV5-1 and TRBJ2-7; 7 bases are shared with TRBD1. CDR3 length: 15 residues. The germline V gene encodes CDR1 SGHRS and CDR2 YFSETQ. The V and J ends lost 0 bases and 3 bases, in that order; junction bases with no gene match: 6. CDR3 DNA: TGCGCCAGCAGCTTGGGATCGGCAGGGGGCTACGAGCAGTACTTC. It codes for CASSLGSAGGYEQYF.

The sample holds a few counts of this clone. V gene TRBV5-1 combines with J gene TRBJ2-3, with 7 bases matching TRBD1. The V and J ends lost 4 bases and 1 base, in that order; junction bases with no gene match: 3. The CDR3 sequence is 14 residues long. Germline V CDR1 and CDR2: SGHRS, YFSETQ. CDR3: CASSLQGRTDTQYF. The CDR3 DNA reads as TGCGCCAGCAGCCTACAGGGGCGCACAGATACGCAGTATTTT.

The chain combines TRBV19 with TRBJ1-4; no reliable D call. V lost 5 bases and J 0 bases, leaving 7 bases between the germline ends. The CDR3 consists of 14 residues. Germline-derived CDR1 and CDR2 are LNHDA and SQIVND (reference sequence). The CDR3 region has the DNA TGTGCCAGTAGTCCCAGTGCAACTAATGAAAAACTGTTTTTT. As protein: CASSPSATNEKLFF.

This sequence joins TRBV5-1 and TRBJ2-2; TRBD2 is a possible D gene (5 bases). The CDR3 runs 14 residues. Germline V gene data show CDR1 as SGHRS and CDR2 as YFSETQ. Trimming shortened V by 2 bases and J by 4 bases, and 9 bases separated the two germline ends. Here the CDR3 reads CASSFQGSTGELFF. CDR3 nucleotide sequence: TGCGCCAGCAGCTTCCAAGGGAGCACCGGGGAGCTGTTTTTT.

This sequence joins TRBV6-1 and TRBJ2-1, with 9 bases aligning to TRBD2. The CDR3 extends over 16 amino acids. CDR1 and CDR2 from the germline V gene are MNHNS and SASEGT. V lost 0 bases and J lost 1; bases outside the gene matches: 1. In DNA, the CDR3 is TGTGCCAGCAGTGAAGCGGCGGGGGGGTCCTACAATGAGCAGTTCTTC. This codes for CASSEAAGGSYNEQFF.

This clone was counted once. This chain joins TRBV27 and TRBJ1-4; D gene uncertain. This CDR3 region has 17 residues. The germline gives CDR1 MNHEY, CDR2 SMNVEV (reference sequence). The V gene lost 6 bases and the J gene lost 0 bases, with 17 bases spanning the gap. This CDR3 is CASRSDKRLPTNEKLFF. CDR3 nucleotides: TGTGCCAGCAGGTCCGACAAACGCTTACCAACTAATGAAAAACTGTTTTTT.

This clone was observed a handful of times. The rearrangement uses TRBV6-5 and TRBJ2-1; TRBD2 matches at 10 bases. V lost 0 bases to trimming and J lost 3 bases; unmatched junction nucleotides: 2. The CDR3 sequence is 16 residues long. Germline loops: CDR1 MNHEY, CDR2 SVGAGI. The CDR3, as DNA: TGTGCCAGCAGTTACTCCGGGACTAGCGACTACAATGAGCAGTTCTTC. This gives the protein CASSYSGTSDYNEQFF.

The chain carries TRBV19 and TRBJ1-2; weak D call: TRBD1 (6 bases). The V end was cut by 1 base, the J end by 0 bases, with 9 bases between. Per germline, CDR1 LNHDA and CDR2 SQIVND (reference sequence). The CDR3 totals 15 residues. The CDR3 bases are TGTGCCAGTAGTATAGTAGGGACACCTAACTATGGCTACACCTTC. Amino acids: CASSIVGTPNYGYTF.

The chain combines TRBV7-3 with TRBJ1-2, with 9 bases fitting TRBD1. J lost 7 bases, V lost 4 bases, and 1 base had no gene match. The CDR3 has 12 amino acids. Germline V gene data show CDR1 as SGHTA and CDR2 as FQGTGA. CDR3 in amino acids: CASSSDRGGYTF. The CDR3, as DNA: TGTGCCAGCAGCTCGGACAGGGGTGGCTACACCTTC.

The chain links TRBV5-6 to TRBJ1-1; TRBD1 matches 7 bases. CDR1 and CDR2 from the germline V gene are SGHDT and YYEEEE. The CDR3 totals 14 residues. V shed 4 bases, J shed 6 bases, and the junction held 9 bases outside the gene matches. As DNA, the CDR3 is TGTGCCAGCAGCCCAAGACAGGGAAGGTCTGAAGCTTTCTTT. Encoded protein: CASSPRQGRSEAFF.

The rearrangement joins TRBV5-1 to TRBJ1-4; 7 positions match TRBD1. Trimming took 4 bases from V and 0 from J; bases not matched to a gene: 3. This CDR3 comprises 15 residues. Germline V gene lookup returns CDR1 SGHRS and CDR2 YFSETQ. The CDR3 region is CASSTGQATNEKLFF. CDR3 DNA: TGCGCCAGCAGCACCGGACAGGCAACTAATGAAAAACTGTTTTTT.

V is TRBV6-1 and J is TRBJ2-1; D gene ambiguous. The CDR3 extends over 14 amino acids. V lost 5 bases, J lost 2 bases, and 10 bases lay in between. Per germline, CDR1 MNHNS and CDR2 SASEGT. CDR3 loop: CASSPSSPYNEQFF. CDR3 coding DNA: TGTGCCAGCAGTCCTAGTTCCCCCTACAATGAGCAGTTCTTC.

This sequence joins TRBV5-1 and TRBJ1-1; D is uncertain. Germline assignment: CDR1 SGHRS and CDR2 YFSETQ. The CDR3 covers 14 residues. V lost 0 bases to trimming and J lost 1 base, with 7 bases between them. The CDR3: CASSLALSNTEAFF. CDR3 in DNA: TGCGCCAGCAGCTTGGCACTGTCGAACACTGAAGCTTTCTTT.

This clone was seen a handful of times. The junction differs from germline at one of its ends, possibly a read error. In the same sample, other DNA sequences code for this CDR3. The chain uses TRBV5-1 and TRBJ1-2, with no clear D. The germline V gene has CDR1 SGHRS and CDR2 YFSETQ. The CDR3 extends over 13 amino acids. CDR3 nucleotide sequence: TGTGCCAGCAGCTTAGCGGTAAACTATGGCTACACCTTC. This codes for CASSLAVNYGYTF.

V and J are TRBV5-1 and TRBJ2-7; a weak D match, TRBD2 (5 bases). Germline V gives CDR1 SGHRS, CDR2 YFSETQ. The V gene lost 4 bases and the J gene lost 3 bases, with 11 bases spanning the gap. The CDR3 sequence is 13 residues long. This CDR3 is CASSRLEGYEQYF. In DNA form, the CDR3 reads TGCGCCAGCAGCCGGCTCGAGGGCTACGAGCAGTACTTC. The full variable domain, its missing parts supplied by reference TRBV5-1 and TRBJ2-7, is KAGVTQTPRYLIKTRGQQVTLSCSPISGHRSVSWYQQTPGQGLQFLFEYFSETQRNKGNFPGRFSGRQFSNSRSEMNVSTLELGDSALYLCASSRLEGYEQYFGPGTRLTVT.

V gene TRBV9 combines with J gene TRBJ2-7; 8 positions agree with TRBD1. Germline V gene lookup returns CDR1 SGDLS and CDR2 YYNGEE. Trimming at V came to 0 bases and at J to 3 bases, leaving 5 bases not matched to a gene. This CDR3 is 15 amino acids long. The CDR3 loop is CASSVEQGALYEQYF. The CDR3, as DNA: TGTGCCAGCAGCGTAGAGCAGGGGGCCCTCTACGAGCAGTACTTC.

CDR3 nucleotide sequence: TGTGCCAGCACCCAACTCCAGGGGGTCACAGATACGCAGTATTTT. It specifies CASTQLQGVTDTQYF. The gene calls are TRBV7-2 and TRBJ2-3; 7 bases line up with TRBD1. From germline, CDR1 is SGHTA and CDR2 FQGNSA. Trimming removed 7 bases from V and 2 bases from J; junction bases left unmatched: 9. CDR3 length: 15 amino acids.